Below are 30 T cell receptor beta chains sequenced from a single sample in a study of identical twins. TCRdb itself ran the 5' RACE reads through MiXCR, one entry per CDR3 protein. Of under 900,000 distinct CDR3 sequences in the sample, about 20% are singletons; the top ten hold around 13%. The data were also submitted as part of a second study, on T cells expressing NK-cell markers.

Sequencing was done on a sample of PBMCs. The receptor set was obtained from a woman younger than 35 in good health.

This chain connects TRBV12-3 or TRBV12-4 to TRBJ2-1, with 9 nucleotides matching TRBD2. After removal of 5 bases from V and 6 bases from J, the junction contained 8 bases not matched to a gene. There are 15 residues in the CDR3. CDR3 sequence: CASSKPGLAINEQFF. The CDR3 nucleotides are TGTGCCAGCAGTAAACCGGGACTAGCTATCAATGAGCAGTTCTTC.

This clonotype was detected a few times. Its ends do not fully match the called genes, so a read error is possible. This rearrangement joins TRBV6-5 to TRBJ1-1; D gene uncertain. CDR1 and CDR2 from the germline V gene are MNHEY and SVGAGI. The CDR3 totals 12 residues. This chain's CDR3 is CASSYGETEALF. The CDR3 DNA reads as TGTGCCAGCAGTTACGGAGAGACTGAAGCTCTCTTT.

This clonotype was counted between two and nine times. V gene TRBV5-6 combines with J gene TRBJ1-1; weak D call: TRBD1 (6 bases). Trimming took off 1 base at V and 2 bases at J, with 12 bases between the two ends. CDR1 and CDR2 from the germline V gene are SGHDT and YYEEEE. This CDR3 is built from 15 residues. In nucleotides, the CDR3 is TGTGCCAGCAGCTTGATCAGGGGCACAAACACTGAAGCTTTCTTT. Amino acids: CASSLIRGTNTEAFF.

This clonotype has a handful of counts. The chain carries TRBV6-6 and TRBJ2-7; D is undetermined. V was shortened by 6 bases and J by 3 bases, with 9 bases between the two germline ends. CDR3 length: 12 residues. Germline CDR1 and CDR2: MNHNY and SVGAGI (reference sequence). CDR3 region: CASSPGDYEQYF. The DNA for the CDR3 is TGTGCCAGCAGCCCTGGGGACTACGAGCAGTACTTC.

V usage is TRBV6-2 or TRBV6-3 and J usage is TRBJ2-1; 7 positions agree with TRBD2. Germline lookup yields CDR1 MNHEY and CDR2 SVGEGT. The CDR3 runs 12 residues. V dropped 8 bases and J dropped 11; count of bases not matched to a gene: 9. CDR3 bases: TGTGCCAGCGCGGGAGCTGTTAATCAGCAGTTCTTC. Amino acid sequence: CASAGAVNQQFF.

The chain recombines TRBV9 with TRBJ2-1, with 8 bases lining up with TRBD2. This CDR3 contains 18 residues. The J segment lost 0 bases and the V segment lost 3 bases, leaving 11 bases of the junction unmatched. Germline V lookup: CDR1 SGDLS, CDR2 YYNGEE. CDR3 protein: CASSATISGVSSYNEQFF. In DNA, the CDR3 is TGTGCCAGCAGCGCGACGATTAGCGGGGTAAGCTCCTACAATGAGCAGTTCTTC.

This clonotype was observed a few times. This rearrangement joins TRBV29-1 to TRBJ2-7, with TRBD1 matching 10 bases. V lost 6 bases to trimming and J lost 2 bases; unmatched junction nucleotides: 4. This CDR3 is 13 amino acids long. Germline V gene data show CDR1 as SQVTM and CDR2 as ANQGSEA. The CDR3 is CSVPGTGAYEQYF. The CDR3 region has the DNA TGCAGCGTCCCCGGGACAGGGGCCTACGAGCAGTACTTC.

The CDR3 loop reads CASSLVGASGRNEQFF. The CDR3 coding sequence is TGTGCCAGCAGTTTGGTTGGGGCTAGCGGGAGAAATGAGCAGTTCTTC. This chain connects TRBV27 to TRBJ2-1, with 10 bases fitting TRBD2. The CDR3 contains 16 residues. CDR1 is MNHEY, CDR2 SMNVEV, per germline (reference sequence). After removal of 3 bases from V and 7 bases from J, the junction contained 9 bases not matched to a gene.

This chain uses TRBV20-1 with TRBJ2-3; TRBD2 aligns across 13 bases. Germline CDR1 and CDR2: DFQATT and SNEGSKA (reference sequence). This CDR3 has 15 amino acids. With 7 bases clipped from V and 5 bases from J, the junction kept 9 bases outside the gene matches. This CDR3 is CSVGVRTSGRDTQYF. The DNA of the CDR3 is TGCAGTGTAGGGGTGAGGACTAGCGGGAGAGATACGCAGTATTTT.

The chain is built from TRBV10-3 and TRBJ2-5; D not certain. Germline V gene sequence: CDR1 ENHRY, CDR2 SYGVKD. V was cut by 10 bases and J by 0 bases, with 12 bases left in between. The CDR3 has 13 residues. DNA of the CDR3: TGTGCCACCACCCCCGCGAACCAAGAGACCCAGTACTTC. Its protein product is CATTPANQETQYF.

This clonotype was recorded a few times. The V call is TRBV6-1, the J call TRBJ2-7; either TRBD1 or TRBD2 may supply D (5 bases each). This CDR3 has 13 amino acids. The germline V gene encodes CDR1 MNHNS and CDR2 SASEGT. V dropped 5 bases and J dropped 6 bases, with 14 bases sitting between them. This CDR3 reads CASSRKNGGEQYF. The CDR3 DNA follows: TGTGCCAGCAGTCGAAAGAATGGGGGCGAGCAGTACTTC.

The rearrangement joins TRBV12-3 or TRBV12-4 to TRBJ2-2, with D possibly being TRBD1 (5 bases). This CDR3 has 15 amino acids. V lost 4 bases, J lost 1 base, and 10 bases lay in between. CDR3 sequence (DNA): TGTGCCAGCAGTTCTTTTGACAGGAACACCGGGGAGCTGTTTTTT. This translates into CASSSFDRNTGELFF.

DNA of the CDR3: TGTGCCAGCAGTCTTGAGTTGGGCGTCAAGCCCCAGCATTTT. Translating it yields CASSLELGVKPQHF. V is TRBV2 and J is TRBJ1-5; D is undetermined. The V gene lost 5 bases and the J gene lost 8 bases, with 16 bases spanning the gap. This CDR3 has 14 residues. Looked up from germline, CDR1 is SNHLY and CDR2 is FYNNEI.

The V and J genes are TRBV18 and TRBJ2-1, with D unclear. V was cut by 1 base and J by 5 bases, with 12 bases left in between. The CDR3 extends over 15 amino acids. CDR1 KGHSH and CDR2 LQKENI come from the germline V gene. The CDR3 coding sequence is TGTGCCAGCTCACCACGACTTGTAGGGAACAATGAGCAGTTCTTC. Translated, it gives CASSPRLVGNNEQFF.

This clonotype was found a few times. The chain uses TRBV27 and TRBJ2-1; TRBD1 aligns across 7 bases. Losses at the gene ends were 6 bases for V and 0 bases for J; bases not matched to a gene: 5. Germline loops: CDR1 MNHEY, CDR2 SMNVEV (reference sequence). This CDR3 spans 15 amino acids. The CDR3 DNA reads TGTGCCAGCAGACAGGGGAGCCGCTCCTACAATGAGCAGTTCTTC. Amino acid sequence: CASRQGSRSYNEQFF.

The chain combines TRBV5-1 with TRBJ2-2; no clear D. This CDR3 region has 15 residues. Trimming shortened V by 3 bases and J by 0 bases, and 9 bases separated the two germline ends. Germline-derived CDR1 and CDR2 are SGHRS and YFSETQ. The CDR3 nucleotides are TGCGCCAGCAGCTCCCAGGCAACGAACACCGGGGAGCTGTTTTTT. This gives the protein CASSSQATNTGELFF.

This clonotype was seen ten or more times. This chain uses TRBV20-1 with TRBJ2-1, with D unresolved. From germline, CDR1 is DFQATT and CDR2 SNEGSKA (reference sequence). The V and J ends lost 1 base and 7 bases respectively, with 8 bases between them. This CDR3 is 12 amino acids long. The CDR3 region is CSARGGPNEQFF. The CDR3 DNA sequence: TGCAGTGCTAGAGGTGGACCGAATGAGCAGTTCTTC.

This clonotype was recorded once. The rearrangement joins TRBV7-3 to TRBJ2-6; the D is unclear. The CDR3 covers 16 residues. Germline V gene lookup returns CDR1 SGHTA and CDR2 FQGTGA. Trimming left V 5 bases short and J 0 bases short, with 11 bases between. The DNA of the CDR3 is TGTGCCAGCAGCCCAACAGTTAACTCTGGGGCCAACGTCCTGACTTTC. Protein: CASSPTVNSGANVLTF.

Only a few counts were recorded for this clonotype. The genes are TRBV5-1 and TRBJ1-1, with 7 bases aligning to TRBD1. The CDR3 is 14 residues long. In germline, CDR1 is SGHRS, CDR2 YFSETQ. V lost 3 bases to trimming and J lost 3 bases; unmatched junction nucleotides: 5. This CDR3 is CASSSTGADTEAFF. As DNA, the CDR3 is TGCGCCAGCAGCTCCACAGGGGCGGACACTGAAGCTTTCTTT.

This clonotype showed up just a few times. The CDR3 sequence: CAISESSGKTYEQYF. DNA of the CDR3: TGTGCCATCAGTGAGTCCAGCGGAAAAACTTACGAGCAGTACTTC. The chain recombines TRBV10-3 with TRBJ2-7; possible D gene TRBD2, 5 bases. CDR1 and CDR2 from the germline V gene are ENHRY and SYGVKD. Deletions cut 0 bases from V and 4 bases from J, with 13 bases between. This CDR3 contains 15 residues.

This clonotype was picked up a small number of times. This CDR3 reads CSARTDSTDTQYF. DNA for the CDR3: TGCAGTGCCAGGACAGATAGCACAGATACGCAGTATTTT. The genes are TRBV20-1 and TRBJ2-3; TRBD1 might be the D (6 bases). This CDR3 spans 13 amino acids. Looked up from germline, CDR1 is DFQATT and CDR2 is SNEGSKA (reference sequence). Trimming cost V 6 bases and J 0 bases, with 10 bases left between them.

The sample holds a few counts of this clonotype. This chain uses TRBV6-5 with TRBJ2-7; 7 bases line up with TRBD2. The junction had 3 bases not matched to a gene; V was cut back by 0 bases and J by 1 base. Germline values: CDR1 MNHEY, CDR2 SVGAGI. The length of the CDR3 is 15 residues. CDR3 sequence (DNA): TGTGCCAGCAGTTACTCCGGGGGGAAATCCTACGAGCAGTACTTC. Translating it yields CASSYSGGKSYEQYF.

This clonotype appeared a few times. The chain combines TRBV5-1 with TRBJ2-5; the D call may be TRBD1 or TRBD2 (6 bases each). The CDR3 totals 14 residues. V was trimmed by 4 bases and J by 4 bases, leaving 14 bases between them. CDR1 and CDR2 (germline): SGHRS, YFSETQ. The CDR3 DNA is TGCGCCAGCAGCGCCCAAGGGGGAGGAGAGACCCAGTACTTC. This codes for CASSAQGGGETQYF.

This clonotype has only a few counts. The rearrangement links TRBV20-1 to TRBJ1-2; 7 bases line up with TRBD1. Germline V gene data show CDR1 as DFQATT and CDR2 as SNEGSKA (reference sequence). The CDR3 runs 17 residues. Trimming took 6 bases from V and 4 from J; bases not matched to a gene: 20. This chain's CDR3 is CSAKRAGSTGTVYGYTF. The DNA for the CDR3 is TGCAGTGCAAAGAGGGCGGGATCAACCGGGACAGTCTATGGCTACACCTTC.

This clonotype was observed a few times. The genes are TRBV11-2 and TRBJ2-1; 8 nucleotides match TRBD1. The CDR3 covers 16 residues. Losses at the gene ends were 5 bases for V and 2 bases for J; bases not matched to a gene: 8. The germline V gene has CDR1 SGHAT and CDR2 FQNNGV. CDR3 in amino acids: CASSQPSRGPYNEQFF. In DNA, the CDR3 is TGTGCCAGCAGCCAACCAAGCAGGGGGCCCTACAATGAGCAGTTCTTC. The full variable domain, with the rest looked up from reference TRBV11-2 and TRBJ2-1, is EAGVAQSPRYKIIEKRQSVAFWCNPISGHATLYWYQQILGQGPKLLIQFQNNGVVDDSQLPKDRFSAERLKGVDSTLKIQPAKLEDSAVYLCASSQPSRGPYNEQFFGPGTRLTVL.

This sequence joins TRBV20-1 and TRBJ2-5; 14 bases fit TRBD2. V gave up 6 bases and J gave up 5 bases; unmatched junction bases: 8. Germline V gene data show CDR1 as DFQATT and CDR2 as SNEGSKA (reference sequence). The CDR3 is 15 amino acids. The DNA of the CDR3 is TGCAGTGCAACGACTAGCGGGGGGGCTGGGGAGACCCAGTACTTC. Translation gives CSATTSGGAGETQYF.

The chain joins TRBV12-5 to TRBJ2-7; D unresolved. The CDR3 length is 12 residues. V shed 2 bases and J shed 3 bases, with 5 bases lying between them. From germline, CDR1 is LGHNT and CDR2 FRNRAP. CDR3 sequence (DNA): TGTGCTAGTGGTTTGAGTCGCTACGAGCAGTACTTC. Its protein is CASGLSRYEQYF.

The chain links TRBV29-1 to TRBJ2-7; 10 bases line up with TRBD1. V lost 3 bases to trimming and J lost 2 bases; unmatched junction nucleotides: 4. This CDR3 contains 14 residues. The V gene's germline CDR1 is SQVTM and CDR2 ANQGSEA. This CDR3 reads CSVDADRGAYEQYF. CDR3 nucleotide sequence: TGCAGCGTTGATGCGGACAGGGGGGCCTACGAGCAGTACTTC.

This clonotype was seen more than once but under ten times. The chain links TRBV5-1 to TRBJ1-5; D not certain. Trimming took 1 base from V and 8 from J, leaving 10 bases between them. Germline CDR1 reads SGHRS; CDR2 reads YFSETQ. The CDR3 sequence is 13 residues long. The CDR3 loop is CASSLTLGEPQHF. CDR3 nucleotides: TGCGCCAGCAGCTTGACCCTTGGGGAGCCCCAGCATTTT.

Turning to this clonotype: One junction end disagrees with the germline gene, perhaps due to a read error. The chain carries TRBV10-3 and TRBJ1-5; the D gene is possibly TRBD1 (5 bases). The germline CDR1 and CDR2 sequences are ENHRY and SYGVKD. The CDR3 consists of 14 residues. Written as DNA, the CDR3 is TGTGCCATCGGTGAGTTGCAGGGCGGTCAGCCCCAGCATTTT. Its protein product is CAIGELQGGQPQHF.